The 21 T cell receptor beta chains listed next were all sequenced from one sample in a study of shared clonotypes between healthy human individuals. Using immunoSEQ multiplex PCR, the repertoire was profiled, and TCRdb retains in-frame clones only, with some absent. The table has about 1.1 million clones, approximately 77% seen once. The sequencing sample was made of memory CD4+ T cells from PBMCs. Described subset: CD45RA-negative fraction. The receptor set was obtained from a man younger than 30 in good health. Some clones in this sample may be carry-over from other donors' samples.

This clone appeared a few times. The V gene is TRBV30, the J gene TRBJ2-3, with D possibly being TRBD1 or TRBD2 (6 bases each). The CDR3 consists of 11 residues. Germline CDR1 GTSNPN, CDR2 SVGIG (reference sequence). The CDR3 region has the DNA TGTGCACGGGGGCCCACAGATACGCAGTATTTT. This encodes CARGPTDTQYF.

The count of this clone is one. This chain links TRBV7-2 with TRBJ2-1, with 7 bases that match TRBD1. V trimming: 3 bases; J trimming: 7 bases; junction bases outside the gene matches: 3. The CDR3 contains 13 residues. Germline-derived CDR1 and CDR2 are SGHTA and FQGNSA. The CDR3 sequence is CASSLTGLNEQFF. CDR3 DNA: TGTGCCAGCAGCTTGACAGGGCTTAATGAGCAGTTCTTC.

The CDR3 sequence: CASSGESRANYGYTF. The CDR3 DNA sequence: TGCGCCAGCTCCGGGGAGAGCCGAGCTAACTATGGCTACACCTTC. V usage is TRBV5-1 and J usage is TRBJ1-2; D gene unclear. The CDR3 loop spans 15 amino acids. Germline V gene data show CDR1 as SGHRS and CDR2 as YFSETQ. The ends were cut back, 7 bases at V and 0 bases at J, with 16 bases in the middle.

The V gene is TRBV29-1, the J gene TRBJ1-1; D remains unclear. The CDR3 consists of 13 residues. Per the germline V gene, CDR1 is SQVTM and CDR2 is ANQGSEA. V lost 8 bases to trimming and J lost 3 bases, with 16 bases between them. CDR3 nucleotide sequence: TGCAGCTTCCAACGGCAGGCTGACACTGAAGCTTTCTTT. It translates to CSFQRQADTEAFF.

This clone showed up just once. The genes are TRBV6-1 and TRBJ1-5; a weak D match, TRBD1 (5 bases). The CDR3 totals 14 residues. CDR1 and CDR2 from the germline V gene are MNHNS and SASEGT. Deletions cut 6 bases from V and 7 bases from J, with 16 bases between. The CDR3 region is CASRDRTGRQPQHF. The CDR3 DNA reads as TGTGCCAGCAGAGACCGCACAGGCCGGCAGCCCCAGCATTTT.

This sequence joins TRBV27 and TRBJ2-3, with TRBD2 matching over 11 bases. V was clipped by 4 bases and J by 2 bases; unmatched bases: 5. The germline V gene has CDR1 MNHEY and CDR2 SMNVEV (reference sequence). The CDR3 is made up of 16 amino acids. The CDR3 here is CASSSLAGGLTDTQYF. The CDR3, as DNA: TGTGCCAGCAGTTCTCTAGCGGGAGGTCTCACAGATACGCAGTATTTT.

DNA for the CDR3: TGTGCCATCAGTAAGGGCGGTAGCACAGATACGCAGTATTTT. It translates to CAISKGGSTDTQYF. The rearrangement uses TRBV10-3 and TRBJ2-3; D gene unclear. V was cut by 5 bases and J by 0 bases, with 9 bases left in between. The length of the CDR3 is 14 residues. Germline values: CDR1 ENHRY, CDR2 SYGVKD.

V is TRBV9 and J is TRBJ2-7; D possibly corresponds to TRBD2 (6 bases). The germline V and J ends were trimmed by 3 bases and 8 bases, with 15 bases remaining between them. This CDR3 comprises 13 residues. Germline CDR1 and CDR2: SGDLS and YYNGEE. The CDR3 sequence is CASSERPGVKQYF. The CDR3 nucleotides read TGTGCCAGCAGCGAAAGGCCGGGAGTTAAGCAGTACTTC.

Note on this clone: The sample contains more than one DNA sequence encoding this CDR3. The V call is TRBV27, the J call TRBJ2-7, with D hard to call. Trimming took 5 bases from V and 2 from J, leaving 7 bases between them. CDR3 size: 12 residues. Germline values: CDR1 MNHEY, CDR2 SMNVEV (reference sequence). The CDR3 spells CASSPDPYEQYF. In nucleotides, the CDR3 is TGTGCCAGCAGTCCAGACCCCTACGAGCAGTACTTC.

This clone was observed a single time. The V and J genes are TRBV18 and TRBJ2-7; tentatively, D is TRBD1 (6 bases). The V end lost 2 bases, the J end lost 1 base, and 21 bases lay between the germline ends. The CDR3 spans 18 residues. Germline V gene data show CDR1 as KGHSH and CDR2 as LQKENI. CDR3 in DNA: TGTGCCAGCTCACCAACGGTCGTGGGCAGGGGATTTTCCTACGAGCAGTACTTC. Encoded protein: CASSPTVVGRGFSYEQYF.

The chain carries TRBV6-6 and TRBJ2-1; TRBD1 might be the D (5 bases). V lost 0 bases and J lost 15, with 15 bases in between. The CDR3 is 13 amino acids. Germline assignment: CDR1 MNHNY and CDR2 SVGAGI (reference sequence). This CDR3 is CASSYSVRAGWFF. CDR3 DNA: TGTGCCAGCAGTTACTCCGTCAGGGCAGGGTGGTTCTTC.

This clone was detected once. The V and J genes are TRBV28 and TRBJ2-5; 12 nucleotides line up with TRBD2. CDR3 length: 15 amino acids. Germline CDR1 reads MDHEN; CDR2 reads SYDVKM. Trimming at V came to 7 bases and at J to 5 bases, leaving 8 bases not matched to a gene. The CDR3 DNA is TGTGCCAGCAATCTCCTAGCGGGAGGGTGGGAGACCCAGTACTTC. It specifies CASNLLAGGWETQYF.

The chain combines TRBV6-5 with TRBJ2-5; no firm D call. This CDR3 is built from 15 residues. CDR1 MNHEY and CDR2 SVGAGI come from the germline V gene. V lost 0 bases and J 0 bases, leaving 8 bases between the germline ends. CDR3 in DNA: TGTGCCAGCAGTTACTCCCTCGCACACCAAGAGACCCAGTACTTC. It yields the protein CASSYSLAHQETQYF.

Points on this clone: The same CDR3 arises from other DNA sequences in this sample as well. The V call is TRBV28, the J call TRBJ2-6, with 7 bases matching TRBD2. V dropped 3 bases and J dropped 2; count of bases not matched to a gene: 1. This CDR3 has 15 amino acids. The germline V gene encodes CDR1 MDHEN and CDR2 SYDVKM. CDR3 loop: CASSLGGAGANVLTF. CDR3 nucleotide sequence: TGTGCCAGCAGTTTGGGAGGGGCTGGGGCCAACGTCCTGACTTTC. Full variable domain (remainder filled in from reference TRBV28 and TRBJ2-6): DVKVTQSSRYLVKRTGEKVFLECVQDMDHENMFWYRQDPGLGLRLIYFSYDVKMKEKGDIPEGYSVSREKKERFSLILESASTNQTSMYLCASSLGGAGANVLTFGAGSRLTVL.

The gene calls are TRBV19 and TRBJ2-2, with D unresolved. CDR3 size: 13 residues. V was shortened by 2 bases and J by 11 bases, with 12 bases between the two germline ends. The V gene's germline CDR1 is LNHDA and CDR2 SQIVND (reference sequence). The CDR3 is CASSIRLDEELFF. The CDR3 DNA follows: TGTGCCAGTAGTATAAGGTTGGACGAAGAGCTGTTTTTT.

The chain combines TRBV28 with TRBJ2-1, with D tentatively TRBD1 (7 bases). Between the trimmed V and J ends, which lost 3 bases and 8 bases, there was a span of 17 bases. This CDR3 contains 15 residues. Germline values: CDR1 MDHEN, CDR2 SYDVKM. In DNA, the CDR3 is TGTGCCAGCAGTTTTCCCGGGAGAGGGGGCGATGAGCAGTTCTTC. Its protein product is CASSFPGRGGDEQFF. Full variable domain (outside the CDR3, taken from reference TRBV28 and TRBJ2-1): DVKVTQSSRYLVKRTGEKVFLECVQDMDHENMFWYRQDPGLGLRLIYFSYDVKMKEKGDIPEGYSVSREKKERFSLILESASTNQTSMYLCASSFPGRGGDEQFFGPGTRLTVL.

The chain couples TRBV5-1 to TRBJ2-7; 7 bases map to TRBD2. Germline trimming cut 1 base from V and 0 bases from J; bases unmatched to any gene: 7. The CDR3 consists of 16 residues. The germline V gene encodes CDR1 SGHRS and CDR2 YFSETQ. The chain's CDR3 is CASSLIGGKSSYEQYF. The DNA for the CDR3 is TGCGCCAGCAGCTTGATCGGGGGGAAATCCTCCTACGAGCAGTACTTC. The full variable domain, with the rest looked up from reference TRBV5-1 and TRBJ2-7, is KAGVTQTPRYLIKTRGQQVTLSCSPISGHRSVSWYQQTPGQGLQFLFEYFSETQRNKGNFPGRFSGRQFSNSRSEMNVSTLELGDSALYLCASSLIGGKSSYEQYFGPGTRLTVT.

The V call is TRBV29-1, the J call TRBJ2-2; the D gene is possibly TRBD2 (5 bases). The CDR3 runs to 12 residues. V lost 4 bases to trimming and J lost 5 bases, with 8 bases between them. Germline V gene data show CDR1 as SQVTM and CDR2 as ANQGSEA. The CDR3 protein is CSVARVTGELFF. The CDR3 DNA reads as TGCAGCGTTGCGCGGGTAACCGGGGAGCTGTTTTTT.

The CDR3 is CASSQVGAAKNIQYF. In DNA, the CDR3 is TGTGCCAGCTCCCAGGTGGGTGCAGCCAAAAACATTCAGTACTTC. This rearrangement joins TRBV28 to TRBJ2-4; D unclear. Germline V lookup: CDR1 MDHEN, CDR2 SYDVKM. This CDR3 region has 15 residues. V lost 8 bases and J lost 0, with 14 bases in between.

This clone was counted only a few times. V usage is TRBV10-3 and J usage is TRBJ1-4, with a tentative D call TRBD1 (6 bases). Between the trimmed V and J ends, which lost 6 bases and 0 bases, there was a span of 11 bases. CDR1 and CDR2 from the germline V gene are ENHRY and SYGVKD. The CDR3 is 15 amino acids. The CDR3 here is CAISTGLTTNEKLFF. The DNA for the CDR3 is TGTGCCATCAGCACAGGGTTGACAACTAATGAAAAACTGTTTTTT.

The chain has TRBV12-5 and TRBJ2-5; 14 nucleotides match TRBD2. Germline CDR1 and CDR2: LGHNT and FRNRAP. This CDR3 is built from 17 residues. V lost 0 bases and J lost 5; bases outside the gene matches: 5. The CDR3 DNA is TGTGCTAGTGGTTTGGTAGGGACTAGCGGGAGATTGGAGACCCAGTACTTC. This sequence encodes CASGLVGTSGRLETQYF.